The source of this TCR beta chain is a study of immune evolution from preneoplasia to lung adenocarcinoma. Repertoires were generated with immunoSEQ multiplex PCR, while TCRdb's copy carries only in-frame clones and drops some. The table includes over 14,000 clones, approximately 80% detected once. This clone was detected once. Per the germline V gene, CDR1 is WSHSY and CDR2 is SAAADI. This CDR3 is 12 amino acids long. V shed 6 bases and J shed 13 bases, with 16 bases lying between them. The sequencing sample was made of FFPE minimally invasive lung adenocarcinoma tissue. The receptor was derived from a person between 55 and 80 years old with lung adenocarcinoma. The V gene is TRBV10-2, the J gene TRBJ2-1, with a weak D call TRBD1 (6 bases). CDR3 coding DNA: TGCGCCAGCAGCGATTTAACAGGGCCCCAGTTCTTC. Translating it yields CASSDLTGPQFF.